Following are 6 T cell receptor beta chains from one sample sequenced in a study of blood T cell repertoires in COVID-19. TCRdb's table, derived via immunoSEQ multiplex PCR, lists solely in-frame clones and lacks some. The sample includes 150,000 to 200,000 clones, about nine tenths of them seen just once. The sequencing input was peripheral blood. These receptors all come from a man aged 65 to 85 with acute or convalescent COVID-19.

The J gene is TRBJ2-3, the V gene TRBV30, with TRBD2 as a possible D gene (5 bases). Germline CDR1 and CDR2: GTSNPN and SVGIG (reference sequence). Trimming removed 2 bases from V and 0 bases from J, with 6 bases in between. This CDR3 has 13 residues. CDR3 coding DNA: TGTGCCTGGAGTAGGAGGAGCACAGATACGCAGTATTTT. This translates into CAWSRRSTDTQYF.

The chain uses TRBV19 and TRBJ1-4, with a weak D call TRBD1 (6 bases). Trimming pared 4 bases from V and 3 bases from J, leaving 12 bases between. The CDR3 sequence is 15 residues long. CDR1 is LNHDA and CDR2 is SQIVND in the germline V gene (reference sequence). The CDR3 is CASSTRGMANEKLFF. The CDR3 bases are TGTGCCAGTAGTACGAGGGGGATGGCTAATGAAAAACTGTTTTTT. Full variable domain (remainder filled in from reference TRBV19 and TRBJ1-4): DGGITQSPKYLFRKEGQNVTLSCEQNLNHDAMYWYRQDPGQGLRLIYYSQIVNDFQKGDIAEGYSVSREKKESFPLTVTSAQKNPTAFYLCASSTRGMANEKLFFGSGTQLSVL.

This chain connects TRBV18 to TRBJ2-5, with 7 positions matching TRBD1. The CDR3 has 16 amino acids. Per germline, CDR1 KGHSH and CDR2 LQKENI. V was clipped by 4 bases and J by 5 bases; unmatched bases: 13. CDR3 coding DNA: TGTGCCAGCTCACGAGGGGGCGGTCTTTCAACGGAGACCCAGTACTTC. Amino acid sequence: CASSRGGGLSTETQYF. Based on the CDR3 plus reference TRBV18 and TRBJ2-5, the full variable domain is NAGVMQNPRHLVRRRGQEARLRCSPMKGHSHVYWYRQLPEEGLKFMVYLQKENIIDESGMPKERFSAEFPKEGPSILRIQQVVRGDSAAYFCASSRGGGLSTETQYFGPGTRLLVL.

The chain has TRBV23-1 and TRBJ2-3, with 7 bases that match TRBD1. TRBV23-1 is an open reading frame, and its role is uncertain. The CDR3 totals 15 residues. The J segment lost 4 bases and the V segment lost 7 bases, leaving 11 bases of the junction unmatched. The CDR3 loop is CASTPRQGIADTQYF. In nucleotides, the CDR3 is TGCGCCAGCACTCCGAGACAGGGAATAGCAGATACGCAGTATTTT.

This clone was observed a single time. The V and J genes are TRBV18 and TRBJ1-5; D is possibly TRBD1 (5 bases). Germline V lookup: CDR1 KGHSH, CDR2 LQKENI. Trimming cost V 3 bases and J 4 bases, with 7 bases left between them. The CDR3 spans 13 residues. The chain's CDR3 is CASSPDINQPQHF. CDR3 nucleotide sequence: TGTGCCAGCTCACCGGACATTAATCAGCCCCAGCATTTT.

The rearrangement joins TRBV28 to TRBJ1-1; the match to TRBD1 covers 8 bases. Germline assignment: CDR1 MDHEN and CDR2 SYDVKM. With V trimmed by 4 bases and J by 3 bases, 10 bases remained unmatched. The CDR3 is 16 amino acids. CDR3 region: CASSYLDRGGYTEAFF. The CDR3 nucleotides are TGTGCCAGCAGTTACTTAGACAGGGGAGGGTACACTGAAGCTTTCTTT.